The rows below give T cell receptor beta chains drawn from one sample of a study of identical twins. Each CDR3 protein is one row after TCRdb ran MiXCR on the 5' RACE reads. Of 700,000 to 950,000 distinct CDR3 sequences listed, roughly an eighth are singletons. This same sample was also part of a study on yellow fever vaccine responses in identical twins.

The specimen was PBMCs. These receptors were collected from a woman younger than 35 in good health. The CDR3 runs from the conserved cysteine through the conserved F or W. Fields, in order: CDR3 DNA, CDR3 protein, D gene, J gene, clone size, V gene. D genes are given only for firm matches. Size is omitted from some rows. Given values are once, few, many or a class for expanded clones.

cdr3_nt: TGTGCCAGCAGTTTCGACAGGGCGAAAGAGACCCAGTACTTC
cdr3_aa: CASSFDRAKETQYF
d_call: TRBD1
j_call: TRBJ2-5
clone_size: NA
v_call: TRBV12-3/TRBV12-4

cdr3_nt: TGCGCCAGCAGCTTGAGCCGGGGGCATTCTAATGAAAAACTGTTTTTT
cdr3_aa: CASSLSRGHSNEKLFF
d_call: NA
j_call: TRBJ1-4
clone_size: many
v_call: TRBV5-1

cdr3_nt: TGTGCCAGTGACTGGCGGGCTCACAATGAGCAGTTCTTC
cdr3_aa: CASDWRAHNEQFF
d_call: NA
j_call: TRBJ2-1
clone_size: many
v_call: TRBV9

cdr3_nt: TGCGCCAGCAGCTTGGTGGGGACTAGCGGGGGGGCGTATGAGCAGTTCTTC
cdr3_aa: CASSLVGTSGGAYEQFF
d_call: TRBD2
j_call: TRBJ2-1
clone_size: few
v_call: TRBV5-1

cdr3_nt: TGTGCCAGCAGCATTGGGACTAGCGGATCGTCCTATACGCAGTATTTT
cdr3_aa: CASSIGTSGSSYTQYF
d_call: TRBD2
j_call: TRBJ2-3
clone_size: NA
v_call: TRBV7-8

cdr3_nt: TGTGCCAGCAGCTTAGGTGTCAGTTTTAGTGAGCAGTTCTTC
cdr3_aa: CASSLGVSFSEQFF
d_call: NA
j_call: TRBJ2-1
clone_size: many
v_call: TRBV7-2

cdr3_nt: TGTGCCAGCAGTTACGGGATAGCGGGAGGACCCTGGACCGGGGAGCTGTTTTTT
cdr3_aa: CASSYGIAGGPWTGELFF
d_call: TRBD2
j_call: TRBJ2-2
clone_size: NA
v_call: TRBV6-5

cdr3_nt: TGTGCCAGCAGCCCCGAGGCGGGGCTGGGGGCAGATACGCAGTATTTT
cdr3_aa: CASSPEAGLGADTQYF
d_call: NA
j_call: TRBJ2-3
clone_size: NA
v_call: TRBV3-1

cdr3_nt: TGTGCCAGCAGCCTACCGACAGCCTACGAGCAGTACTTC
cdr3_aa: CASSLPTAYEQYF
d_call: NA
j_call: TRBJ2-7
clone_size: NA
v_call: TRBV11-3

cdr3_nt: TGTGCCAGCAGTTTATGGGTAGCGGGAGCATCTTACGAGCAGTACTTC
cdr3_aa: CASSLWVAGASYEQYF
d_call: TRBD2
j_call: TRBJ2-7
clone_size: NA
v_call: TRBV12-3/TRBV12-4

cdr3_nt: TGTGCCAGCAGCCAAACTGGGAGATCAGCTAGCACAGATACGCAGCATTTT
cdr3_aa: CASSQTGRSASTDTQHF
d_call: NA
j_call: TRBJ1-5
clone_size: few
v_call: TRBV11-1

cdr3_nt: TGCAGTGCTACCTTCGTGGGCGGTGAGCAGTTCTTC
cdr3_aa: CSATFVGGEQFF
d_call: NA
j_call: TRBJ2-1
clone_size: few
v_call: TRBV20-1

cdr3_nt: TGCAGCGTGTTACAGTCCTACGAGCAGTACTTC
cdr3_aa: CSVLQSYEQYF
d_call: NA
j_call: TRBJ2-7
clone_size: NA
v_call: TRBV29-1

cdr3_nt: TGTGCCAGCAGCCAAGATCGGACTAGCTACAATGAGCAGTTCTTC
cdr3_aa: CASSQDRTSYNEQFF
d_call: TRBD2
j_call: TRBJ2-1
clone_size: many
v_call: TRBV4-2

cdr3_nt: TGTGCCAGCAGCTTGGTCGACAGCGGGACTCTTTACCAGTTCTTC
cdr3_aa: CASSLVDSGTLYQFF
d_call: TRBD2
j_call: TRBJ2-1
clone_size: few
v_call: TRBV5-6

cdr3_nt: TGCGCCAGCAGCCACGGGGGACAGGGGGCGGCGAGCTCCTACAATGAGCAGTTCTTC
cdr3_aa: CASSHGGQGAASSYNEQFF
d_call: TRBD1
j_call: TRBJ2-1
clone_size: NA
v_call: TRBV4-1

cdr3_nt: TGTGCCAGCAGTTTCCGACAGGGGTACCTCTACGAGCAGTACTTC
cdr3_aa: CASSFRQGYLYEQYF
d_call: TRBD1
j_call: TRBJ2-7
clone_size: NA
v_call: TRBV28

cdr3_nt: TGCAGCGTTGAGACGGGGAAAAACTATGGCTACACCTTC
cdr3_aa: CSVETGKNYGYTF
d_call: NA
j_call: TRBJ1-2
clone_size: NA
v_call: TRBV29-1

cdr3_nt: TGTGCCAGCAGCTTAGGATCAGGAAAATACGAGCAGTACTTC
cdr3_aa: CASSLGSGKYEQYF
d_call: NA
j_call: TRBJ2-7
clone_size: few
v_call: TRBV13

cdr3_nt: TGTGCCAGCAGCTTAATGGCACAGGGGCTGGGCTACACCTTC
cdr3_aa: CASSLMAQGLGYTF
d_call: TRBD1
j_call: TRBJ1-2
clone_size: few
v_call: TRBV7-2

cdr3_nt: TGTGCCAGCAACCCGGCGGGAGCGGTTTCAGATACGCAGTATTTT
cdr3_aa: CASNPAGAVSDTQYF
d_call: TRBD2
j_call: TRBJ2-3
clone_size: NA
v_call: TRBV12-3/TRBV12-4

cdr3_nt: TGCGCCAGCAGCCAAGATGGACAGGTTTCGGGAGAGACCCAGTACTTC
cdr3_aa: CASSQDGQVSGETQYF
d_call: TRBD1
j_call: TRBJ2-5
clone_size: NA
v_call: TRBV4-1

cdr3_nt: TGCAGTGTCACGTCCGGGACCAAAGTTTCCTACGAGCAGTACTTC
cdr3_aa: CSVTSGTKVSYEQYF
d_call: NA
j_call: TRBJ2-7
clone_size: NA
v_call: TRBV20-1

cdr3_nt: TGTGCCAGCAGCTTTGCAGGGGGCGAAGCAGATACGCAGTATTTT
cdr3_aa: CASSFAGGEADTQYF
d_call: TRBD1
j_call: TRBJ2-3
clone_size: few
v_call: TRBV7-9

cdr3_nt: TGCGCCAGCAGCCAAGGAATCGGGATCCCCACCGGGGAGCTGTTTTTT
cdr3_aa: CASSQGIGIPTGELFF
d_call: NA
j_call: TRBJ2-2
clone_size: many
v_call: TRBV4-1

cdr3_nt: TGTGCCAGCAGCCAAGCTTTCCGCTCTGGGGCCAACGTCCTGACTTTC
cdr3_aa: CASSQAFRSGANVLTF
d_call: NA
j_call: TRBJ2-6
clone_size: few
v_call: TRBV14

cdr3_nt: TGTGCCAGCAGTCATACAGGACAGGTAGCAGCCGGGGAGCTGTTTTTT
cdr3_aa: CASSHTGQVAAGELFF
d_call: TRBD1
j_call: TRBJ2-2
clone_size: few
v_call: TRBV11-2

cdr3_nt: TGCAGTGCTAGAGGGAAGGACGGGGACGGGTTAAGGGGATACGAGCAGTACTTC
cdr3_aa: CSARGKDGDGLRGYEQYF
d_call: NA
j_call: TRBJ2-7
clone_size: NA
v_call: TRBV20-1

cdr3_nt: TGTGCCAGCAGCTTAAATCCCGGGACCGCCGAGCAGTACTTC
cdr3_aa: CASSLNPGTAEQYF
d_call: NA
j_call: TRBJ2-7
clone_size: NA
v_call: TRBV7-3

cdr3_nt: TGCAGCGTTGACCGAACTAGCGGGAAAAGCCAAGAGACCCAGTACTTC
cdr3_aa: CSVDRTSGKSQETQYF
d_call: TRBD2
j_call: TRBJ2-5
clone_size: NA
v_call: TRBV29-1

cdr3_nt: TGCGCCAGCAGCCCCCCTCAGGGCGTGGAGCTGTTTTTT
cdr3_aa: CASSPPQGVELFF
d_call: NA
j_call: TRBJ2-2
clone_size: few
v_call: TRBV4-1

cdr3_nt: TGTGCCAGCAGCGATTGGAGCGGGGTGGGCACAGATACGCAGTATTTT
cdr3_aa: CASSDWSGVGTDTQYF
d_call: TRBD2
j_call: TRBJ2-3
clone_size: NA
v_call: TRBV7-9

cdr3_nt: TGTGCCAGCAGCCACCAACAGGGGATACAAGAGACCCAGTACTTC
cdr3_aa: CASSHQQGIQETQYF
d_call: TRBD1
j_call: TRBJ2-5
clone_size: few
v_call: TRBV14

cdr3_nt: TGTGCCAGCAGTGATGTAGCGGGGGACACCGGGGAGCTGTTTTTT
cdr3_aa: CASSDVAGDTGELFF
d_call: TRBD2
j_call: TRBJ2-2
clone_size: NA
v_call: TRBV2

cdr3_nt: TGTGCCAGCAGCAGTGTGGGTGCCAATCAGCCCCAGCATTTT
cdr3_aa: CASSSVGANQPQHF
d_call: NA
j_call: TRBJ1-5
clone_size: NA
v_call: TRBV2

cdr3_nt: TGTGCCAGCAGCCCCCCAGGGCGCGTTGGGGGGGAGCTGTTTTTT
cdr3_aa: CASSPPGRVGGELFF
d_call: NA
j_call: TRBJ2-2
clone_size: few
v_call: TRBV5-6

cdr3_nt: TGTGCCAGCAGTCCCGGACGAGGCATGGATGGCTACACCTTC
cdr3_aa: CASSPGRGMDGYTF
d_call: NA
j_call: TRBJ1-2
clone_size: many
v_call: TRBV12-3/TRBV12-4

cdr3_nt: TGTGCCAGCAGTTTATTTGCAGGGGCCACCGGGGAGCTGTTTTTT
cdr3_aa: CASSLFAGATGELFF
d_call: NA
j_call: TRBJ2-2
clone_size: NA
v_call: TRBV28

cdr3_nt: TGTGCCAGCAGTTTTCGGGAGGGAACCCAGTACTTC
cdr3_aa: CASSFREGTQYF
d_call: TRBD2
j_call: TRBJ2-5
clone_size: few
v_call: TRBV28